The 24 T cell receptor beta chains below come from one sample, sequenced in a study of OX40 agonist ivuxolimab in advanced cancers. TCRdb's copy holds only in-frame clones and misses some; the assay was immunoSEQ multiplex PCR. There are some 17,000 clones in the sample; 72% occur only once, and roughly 24% lies in the top ten. The source was CD4+ or CD8+ T cells sorted from blood, collected in a trial of the OX40 agonist ivuxolimab. These TCRs come from an adult with an advanced solid tumor such as melanoma, head and neck, liver or kidney cancer.

The J gene is TRBJ1-6, the V gene TRBV7-2, with D possibly being TRBD1 (6 bases). Germline lookup yields CDR1 SGHTA and CDR2 FQGNSA. Trimming left V 4 bases short and J 7 bases short, with 11 bases between. CDR3 size: 14 residues. The DNA for the CDR3 is TGTGCCAGCAGCTCGACAGGCGTCAATTCACCCCTCCACTTT. This sequence encodes CASSSTGVNSPLHF.

Only one count was recorded for this clone. This chain uses TRBV11-2 with TRBJ2-7; D is unresolved. This CDR3 region has 13 residues. The germline V gene has CDR1 SGHAT and CDR2 FQNNGV. V lost 1 base to trimming and J lost 1 base, with 5 bases between them. The chain's CDR3 is CASSLAVSYEQYF. In DNA, the CDR3 is TGTGCCAGCAGCTTAGCAGTTTCCTACGAGCAGTACTTC.

This rearrangement joins TRBV9 to TRBJ1-2; the match to TRBD1 covers 7 bases. This CDR3 region has 15 residues. The ends lost 0 bases at V and 0 bases at J; junction bases unmatched: 2. In germline, CDR1 is SGDLS, CDR2 YYNGEE. CDR3: CASSVGTGTNYGYTF. CDR3 DNA: TGTGCCAGCAGCGTAGGGACAGGAACTAACTATGGCTACACCTTC.

V is TRBV19 and J is TRBJ2-5, with unresolved D. Trimming stripped 3 bases from V and 3 bases from J, with 11 bases between. The length of the CDR3 is 14 residues. Germline V gene sequence: CDR1 LNHDA, CDR2 SQIVND (reference sequence). The CDR3 bases are TGTGCCAGTAGTATGGGTTGGGTGAAAGAGACCCAGTACTTC. Translating it yields CASSMGWVKETQYF.

The chain has TRBV6-5 and TRBJ2-6; D is unresolved. V was cut by 6 bases and J by 0 bases, with 6 bases left in between. CDR3 length equals 14 residues. Looked up from germline, CDR1 is MNHEY and CDR2 is SVGAGI. This CDR3 reads CASREDSGANVLTF. The CDR3 DNA reads as TGTGCCAGCAGGGAAGACTCTGGGGCCAACGTCCTGACTTTC.

The V gene is TRBV6-4, the J gene TRBJ2-2, with D maybe TRBD2 (6 bases). In germline, CDR1 is MRHNA, CDR2 SNTAGT. V lost 11 bases and J 7 bases, leaving 14 bases between the germline ends. This CDR3 region has 12 residues. The CDR3 reads CAGTGEYGELFF. The CDR3 nucleotides are TGTGCCGGCACGGGGGAATACGGGGAGCTGTTTTTT.

This clone was seen more than once but under ten times. The chain employs TRBV4-1 and TRBJ1-5; no firm D call. Germline CDR1 MGHRA, CDR2 YSYEKL. This CDR3 is built from 15 residues. V was shortened by 6 bases and J by 0 bases, with 12 bases between the two germline ends. The CDR3 loop reads CASRLTTNSNQPQHF. In nucleotides, the CDR3 is TGCGCCAGCAGACTAACCACAAATAGCAATCAGCCCCAGCATTTT.

The chain employs TRBV4-3 and TRBJ1-2; 8 bases map to TRBD1. Trimming at V came to 0 bases and at J to 6 bases, leaving 6 bases not matched to a gene. Per the germline V gene, CDR1 is LGHNA and CDR2 is YSLEER. The CDR3 has 15 residues. CDR3 loop: CASSQDDGDRNGYTF. DNA for the CDR3: TGCGCCAGCAGCCAAGACGATGGGGACAGGAATGGCTACACCTTC.

This clone was recorded once. This chain uses TRBV6-1 with TRBJ2-5; D not resolved. The V and J ends lost 6 bases and 4 bases respectively, with 15 bases between them. This CDR3 has 14 residues. CDR1 MNHNS and CDR2 SASEGT come from the germline V gene. The CDR3 DNA follows: TGTGCCAGCAGGCCACCCTGGGTCTCAGAGACCCAGTACTTC. Its protein is CASRPPWVSETQYF.

V gene TRBV19 combines with J gene TRBJ2-3, with TRBD2 matching 7 bases. Germline trimming cut 10 bases from V and 3 bases from J; bases unmatched to any gene: 4. Germline V gene sequence: CDR1 LNHDA, CDR2 SQIVND (reference sequence). The CDR3 consists of 12 residues. The CDR3 loop is CATGGETDTQYF. CDR3 nucleotide sequence: TGTGCCACTGGGGGGGAGACAGATACGCAGTATTTT.

V usage is TRBV5-4 and J usage is TRBJ1-3; D uncertain. Trimming removed 4 bases from V and 1 base from J, with 6 bases in between. CDR3 size: 13 residues. Germline V gives CDR1 SGHNT, CDR2 YYREEE (reference sequence). As DNA, the CDR3 is TGTGCCAGCAGCGGCGAGTCTGGAAACACCATATATTTT. Its translation is CASSGESGNTIYF.

This chain links TRBV7-8 with TRBJ2-7; 9 bases map to TRBD2. The CDR3 is 15 residues long. The germline CDR1 and CDR2 sequences are SGHVS and FQNEAQ. V lost 7 bases, J lost 7 bases, and 14 bases stayed unmatched. Written as DNA, the CDR3 is TGTGCCAGCATCCTAGCAGCGGGAGGCCGGGGGGAGCAGTACTTC. It is translated as CASILAAGGRGEQYF.

The CDR3 nucleotides are TGTGCCAGCACCTACGGGGGCCGGGACAGAAAAGAGACCCAGTACTTC. This translates into CASTYGGRDRKETQYF. J is TRBJ2-5 and V is TRBV7-9; D perhaps matches TRBD1 (7 bases). CDR3 length equals 16 residues. With 7 bases removed from V and 3 bases from J, the gap between germline ends came to 21 bases. In germline, CDR1 is SEHNR, CDR2 FQNEAQ (reference sequence).

The chain has TRBV4-1 and TRBJ1-1; D is possibly TRBD1 (6 bases). V shed 0 bases and J shed 1 base, with 12 bases lying between them. CDR3 size: 16 residues. Germline V gives CDR1 MGHRA, CDR2 YSYEKL. The CDR3 loop is CASSQEGTTGNTEAFF. For the CDR3, the DNA is TGCGCCAGCAGCCAAGAAGGGACAACCGGGAACACTGAAGCTTTCTTT.

The V and J genes are TRBV5-6 and TRBJ1-1; D gene uncertain. The germline V and J ends were trimmed by 4 bases and 0 bases, with 13 bases remaining between them. Germline lookup yields CDR1 SGHDT and CDR2 YYEEEE. The CDR3 runs 15 residues. CDR3 in DNA: TGTGCCAGCAGCCTGGGGTCCTCCATGAACACTGAAGCTTTCTTT. This gives the protein CASSLGSSMNTEAFF.

V usage is TRBV4-1 and J usage is TRBJ2-1; unclear D gene. V was trimmed by 0 bases and J by 4 bases, leaving 10 bases between them. The CDR3 loop spans 15 amino acids. Looked up from germline, CDR1 is MGHRA and CDR2 is YSYEKL. The DNA of the CDR3 is TGCGCCAGCAGCCAAGAACTCGGAAGTTACAATGAGCAGTTCTTC. As protein: CASSQELGSYNEQFF.

The genes are TRBV11-2 and TRBJ2-2; D might be TRBD1 or TRBD2, each matching 7 bases. The CDR3 covers 15 residues. Germline V gene lookup returns CDR1 SGHAT and CDR2 FQNNGV. The V end lost 2 bases, the J end lost 5 bases, and 12 bases lay between the germline ends. The CDR3 reads CASSLIQGGTGELFF. For the CDR3, the DNA is TGTGCCAGCAGCTTAATCCAGGGGGGGACCGGGGAGCTGTTTTTT.

V is TRBV10-3 and J is TRBJ1-1; no reliable D call. CDR3 length: 12 amino acids. Germline CDR1 is ENHRY and CDR2 is SYGVKD. V shed 3 bases and J shed 1 base, with 3 bases lying between them. The DNA for the CDR3 is TGTGCCATCAGTGATGGGAACACTGAAGCTTTCTTT. The encoded protein is CAISDGNTEAFF.

V gene TRBV19 combines with J gene TRBJ2-5, with D perhaps assigned TRBD1 or TRBD2 (6 bases each). With 0 bases removed from V and 9 bases from J, the gap between germline ends came to 11 bases. This CDR3 has 13 amino acids. Germline loops: CDR1 LNHDA, CDR2 SQIVND (reference sequence). The CDR3 DNA reads TGTGCCAGTAGTATAGATCCGGGGGCCCCCCAGTACTTC. Amino acids: CASSIDPGAPQYF. The variable domain in full, completed from reference TRBV19 and TRBJ2-5, reads DGGITQSPKYLFRKEGQNVTLSCEQNLNHDAMYWYRQDPGQGLRLIYYSQIVNDFQKGDIAEGYSVSREKKESFPLTVTSAQKNPTAFYLCASSIDPGAPQYFGPGTRLLVL.

CDR3 DNA sequence: TGTGCCAGCAGCTTGGCCGGGACAGGGTTCGACGAGCAGTACTTC. Protein product: CASSLAGTGFDEQYF. The rearrangement joins TRBV13 to TRBJ2-7, with 9 positions matching TRBD1. CDR1 PRHDT and CDR2 FYEKMQ come from the germline V gene (reference sequence). With V trimmed by 3 bases and J by 5 bases, 8 bases remained unmatched. The CDR3 has 15 amino acids.

The J gene is TRBJ2-1, the V gene TRBV28, with 8 bases matching TRBD2. Germline V gene data show CDR1 as MDHEN and CDR2 as SYDVKM. Unmatched junction bases numbered 9, after V lost 5 bases and J lost 6 bases. This CDR3 is built from 15 residues. CDR3 in DNA: TGTGCCAGCAGTAGGCAGCGGGGGTCCGTCAATGAGCAGTTCTTC. The encoded protein is CASSRQRGSVNEQFF.

The chain uses TRBV5-1 and TRBJ2-3, with D possibly being TRBD2 (6 bases). V was shortened by 0 bases and J by 3 bases, with 14 bases between the two germline ends. Germline-derived CDR1 and CDR2 are SGHRS and YFSETQ. The CDR3 has 16 amino acids. The CDR3 DNA is TGCGCCAGCAGCTTGGTTGGCGGGGTAGGGACAGATACGCAGTATTTT. It codes for CASSLVGGVGTDTQYF.

This clone appeared once. This rearrangement joins TRBV4-3 to TRBJ2-7; the D gene is possibly TRBD1 (6 bases). From germline, CDR1 is LGHNA and CDR2 YSLEER. Trimming shortened V by 3 bases and J by 3 bases, and 9 bases separated the two germline ends. The CDR3 length is 13 residues. The CDR3 nucleotides read TGCGCCAGCAGCCAGTCGACAGGCTACGAGCAGTACTTC. Translated, it gives CASSQSTGYEQYF.

On this clone: One junction end disagrees with the germline gene, perhaps due to a read error. The chain has TRBV7-7 and TRBJ1-3; TRBD1 matches at 10 bases. This CDR3 is built from 17 residues. Germline V gene sequence: CDR1 SSHAT, CDR2 FNYEAQ (reference sequence). The CDR3 region is CASTPGGTGETRNTIYF. CDR3 sequence (DNA): TGTGCTAGCACACCCGGGGGGACAGGGGAAACTAGAAACACCATATATTTT.